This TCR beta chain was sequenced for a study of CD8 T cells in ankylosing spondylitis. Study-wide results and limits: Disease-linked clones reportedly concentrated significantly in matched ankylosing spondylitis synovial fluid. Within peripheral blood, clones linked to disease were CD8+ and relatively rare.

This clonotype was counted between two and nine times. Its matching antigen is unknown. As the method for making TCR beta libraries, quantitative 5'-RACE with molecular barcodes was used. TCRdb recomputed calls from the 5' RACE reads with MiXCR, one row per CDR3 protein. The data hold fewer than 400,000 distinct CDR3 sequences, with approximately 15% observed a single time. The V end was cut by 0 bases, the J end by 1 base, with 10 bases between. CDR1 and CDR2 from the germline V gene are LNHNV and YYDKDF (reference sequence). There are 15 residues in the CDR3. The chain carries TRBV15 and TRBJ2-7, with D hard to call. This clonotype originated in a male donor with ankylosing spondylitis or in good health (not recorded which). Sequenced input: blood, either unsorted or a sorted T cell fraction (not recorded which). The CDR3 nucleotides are TGTGCCACCAGCAGAGATAAGGGTTTGTCCTACGAGCAGTACTTC. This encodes CATSRDKGLSYEQYF.